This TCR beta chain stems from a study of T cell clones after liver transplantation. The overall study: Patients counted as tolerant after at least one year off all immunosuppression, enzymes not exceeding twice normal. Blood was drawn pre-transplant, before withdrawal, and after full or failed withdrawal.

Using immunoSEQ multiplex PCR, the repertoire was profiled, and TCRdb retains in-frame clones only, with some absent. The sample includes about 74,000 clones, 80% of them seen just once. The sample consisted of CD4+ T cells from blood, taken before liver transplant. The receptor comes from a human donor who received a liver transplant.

CDR3 sequence: CASSLVTGGSNVLTF. The CDR3 nucleotides read TGTGCCAGCAGCTTAGTCACAGGGGGCTCCAACGTCCTGACTTTC. The chain carries TRBV7-2 and TRBJ2-6, with 9 bases lining up with TRBD1. CDR3 size: 15 residues. Germline V CDR1 and CDR2: SGHTA, FQGNSA. Trimming cost V 1 base and J 8 bases; bases outside gene matches: 3.